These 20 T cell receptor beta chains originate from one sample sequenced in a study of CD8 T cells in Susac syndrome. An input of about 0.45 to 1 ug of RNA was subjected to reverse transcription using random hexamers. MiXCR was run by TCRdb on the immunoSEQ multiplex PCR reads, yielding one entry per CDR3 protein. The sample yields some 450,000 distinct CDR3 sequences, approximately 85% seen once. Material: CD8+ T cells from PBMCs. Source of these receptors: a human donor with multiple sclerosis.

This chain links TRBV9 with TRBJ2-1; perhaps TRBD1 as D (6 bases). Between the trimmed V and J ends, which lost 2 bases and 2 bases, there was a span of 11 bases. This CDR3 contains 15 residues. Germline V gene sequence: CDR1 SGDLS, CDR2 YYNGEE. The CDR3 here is CASSVYRTAYNEQFF. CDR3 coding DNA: TGTGCCAGCAGCGTTTATAGGACAGCCTACAATGAGCAGTTCTTC.

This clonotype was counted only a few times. DNA of the CDR3: TGCAGTGCTAACACAGGACAGTACGAAACCTACGAGCAGTACTTC. This sequence encodes CSANTGQYETYEQYF. The chain carries TRBV20-1 and TRBJ2-7; tentatively, D is TRBD1 (6 bases). Trimming removed 4 bases at V and 2 bases at J, with 18 bases between. This CDR3 has 15 amino acids. The V gene's germline CDR1 is DFQATT and CDR2 SNEGSKA (reference sequence).

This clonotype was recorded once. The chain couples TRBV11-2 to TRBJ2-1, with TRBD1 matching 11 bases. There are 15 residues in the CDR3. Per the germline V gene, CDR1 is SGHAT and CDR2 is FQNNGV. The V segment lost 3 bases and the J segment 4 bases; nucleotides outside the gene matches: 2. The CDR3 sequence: CASSFWDRGYNEQFF. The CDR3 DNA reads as TGTGCCAGCAGCTTTTGGGACAGGGGGTACAATGAGCAGTTCTTC. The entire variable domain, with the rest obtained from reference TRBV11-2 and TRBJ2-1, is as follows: EAGVAQSPRYKIIEKRQSVAFWCNPISGHATLYWYQQILGQGPKLLIQFQNNGVVDDSQLPKDRFSAERLKGVDSTLKIQPAKLEDSAVYLCASSFWDRGYNEQFFGPGTRLTVL.

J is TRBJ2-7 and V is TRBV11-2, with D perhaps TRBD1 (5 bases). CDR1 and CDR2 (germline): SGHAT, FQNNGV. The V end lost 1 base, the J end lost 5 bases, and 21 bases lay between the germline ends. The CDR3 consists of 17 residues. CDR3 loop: CASSLAQDLDPGHEQYF. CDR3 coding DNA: TGTGCCAGCAGCTTAGCGCAAGACCTGGACCCAGGGCACGAGCAGTACTTC.

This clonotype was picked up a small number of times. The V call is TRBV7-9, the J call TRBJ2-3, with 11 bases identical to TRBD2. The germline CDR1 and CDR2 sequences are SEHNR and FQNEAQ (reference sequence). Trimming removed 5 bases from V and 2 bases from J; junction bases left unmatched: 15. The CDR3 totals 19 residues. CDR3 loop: CASSLTFFPSGRNTDTQYF. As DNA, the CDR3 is TGTGCCAGCAGCCTCACCTTTTTCCCTAGCGGGAGGAACACAGATACGCAGTATTTT. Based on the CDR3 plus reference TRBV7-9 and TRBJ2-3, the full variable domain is DTGVSQNPRHKITKRGQNVTFRCDPISEHNRLYWYRQTLGQGPEFLTYFQNEAQLEKSRLLSDRFSAERPKGSFSTLEIQRTEQGDSAMYLCASSLTFFPSGRNTDTQYFGPGTRLTVL.

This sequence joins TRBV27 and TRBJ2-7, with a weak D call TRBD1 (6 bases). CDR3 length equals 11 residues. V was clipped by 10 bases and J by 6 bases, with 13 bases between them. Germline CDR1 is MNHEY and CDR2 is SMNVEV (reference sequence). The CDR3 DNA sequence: TGTGCCACCAGCTGGGGGCTCGAGCAGTACTTC. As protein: CATSWGLEQYF.

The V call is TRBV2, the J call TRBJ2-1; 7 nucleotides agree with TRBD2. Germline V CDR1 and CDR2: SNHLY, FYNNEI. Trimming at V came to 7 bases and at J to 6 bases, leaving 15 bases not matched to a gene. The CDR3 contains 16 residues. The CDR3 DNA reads TGTGCCAGCAACGGCGCGGTGGCGGGGGTTCTCAATGAGCAGTTCTTC. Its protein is CASNGAVAGVLNEQFF.

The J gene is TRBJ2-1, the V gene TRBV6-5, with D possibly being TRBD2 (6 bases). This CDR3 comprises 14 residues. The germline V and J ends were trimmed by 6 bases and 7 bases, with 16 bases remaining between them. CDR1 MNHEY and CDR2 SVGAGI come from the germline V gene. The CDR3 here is CASSPFPGGNEQFF. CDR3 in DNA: TGTGCCAGCAGCCCATTTCCCGGGGGAAATGAGCAGTTCTTC.

The CDR3 coding sequence is TGTGCCAGCAGTCTAGGGGGGGGCCGCTCCTACAATGAGCAGTTCTTC. Translated: CASSLGGGRSYNEQFF. The rearrangement links TRBV27 to TRBJ2-1; TRBD2 might be the D (7 bases). CDR1 MNHEY and CDR2 SMNVEV come from the germline V gene (reference sequence). V was shortened by 5 bases and J by 0 bases, with 14 bases between the two germline ends. The CDR3 spans 16 residues.

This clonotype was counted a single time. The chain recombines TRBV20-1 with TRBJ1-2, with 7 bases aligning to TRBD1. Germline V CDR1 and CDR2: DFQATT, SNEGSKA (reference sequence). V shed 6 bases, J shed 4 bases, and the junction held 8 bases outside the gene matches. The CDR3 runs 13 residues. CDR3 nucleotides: TGCAGTGCGGAGGGACAGCGAAGCTATGGCTACACCTTC. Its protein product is CSAEGQRSYGYTF.

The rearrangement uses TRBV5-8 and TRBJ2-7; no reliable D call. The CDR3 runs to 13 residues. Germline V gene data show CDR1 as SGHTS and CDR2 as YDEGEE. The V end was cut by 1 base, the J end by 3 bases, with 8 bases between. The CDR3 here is CASSLLGFYEQYF. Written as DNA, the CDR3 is TGTGCCAGCAGCTTGCTCGGATTCTACGAGCAGTACTTC.

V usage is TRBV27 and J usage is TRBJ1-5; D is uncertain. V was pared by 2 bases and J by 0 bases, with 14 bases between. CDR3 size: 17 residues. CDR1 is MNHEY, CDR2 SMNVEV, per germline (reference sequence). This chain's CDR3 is CASSLSSPESSNQPQHF. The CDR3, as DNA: TGTGCCAGCAGTTTAAGTTCCCCGGAGTCTAGCAATCAGCCCCAGCATTTT.

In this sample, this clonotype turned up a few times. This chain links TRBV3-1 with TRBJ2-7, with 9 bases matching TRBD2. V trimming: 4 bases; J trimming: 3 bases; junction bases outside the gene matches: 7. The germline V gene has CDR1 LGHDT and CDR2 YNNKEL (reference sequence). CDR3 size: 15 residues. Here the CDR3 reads CASSPIGAGGYEQYF. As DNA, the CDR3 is TGTGCCAGCAGCCCCATAGGAGCGGGAGGCTACGAGCAGTACTTC.

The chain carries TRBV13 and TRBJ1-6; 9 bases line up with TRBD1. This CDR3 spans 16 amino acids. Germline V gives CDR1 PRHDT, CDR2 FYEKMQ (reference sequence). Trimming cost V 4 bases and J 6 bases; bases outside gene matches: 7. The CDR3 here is CASSSGQGNANSPLHF. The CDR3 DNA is TGTGCCAGCAGCTCAGGACAGGGGAACGCTAATTCACCCCTCCACTTT. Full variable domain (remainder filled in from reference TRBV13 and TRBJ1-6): AAGVIQSPRHLIKEKRETATLKCYPIPRHDTVYWYQQGPGQDPQFLISFYEKMQSDKGSIPDRFSAQQFSDYHSELNMSSLELGDSALYFCASSSGQGNANSPLHFGNGTRLTVT.

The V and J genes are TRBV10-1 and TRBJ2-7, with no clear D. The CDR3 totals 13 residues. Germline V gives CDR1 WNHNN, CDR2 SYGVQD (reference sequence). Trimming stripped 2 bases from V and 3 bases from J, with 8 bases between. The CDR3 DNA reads TGCGCCAGCAGTGAGAGTCCCAACTACGAGCAGTACTTC. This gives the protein CASSESPNYEQYF.

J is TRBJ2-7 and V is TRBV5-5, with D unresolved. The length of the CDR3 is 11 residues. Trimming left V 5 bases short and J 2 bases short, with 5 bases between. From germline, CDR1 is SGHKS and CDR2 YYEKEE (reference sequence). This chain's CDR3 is CASRSAYEQYF. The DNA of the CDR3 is TGTGCCAGCAGGTCCGCCTACGAGCAGTACTTC.

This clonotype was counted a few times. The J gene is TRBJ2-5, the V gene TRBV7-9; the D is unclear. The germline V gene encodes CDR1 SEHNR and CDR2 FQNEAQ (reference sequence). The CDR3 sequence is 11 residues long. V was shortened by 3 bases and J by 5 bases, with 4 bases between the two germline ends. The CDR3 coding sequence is TGTGCCAGCAGCTTTACGGAGACCCAGTACTTC. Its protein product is CASSFTETQYF.

The CDR3 DNA reads TGTGCCAGCAGTCTAGCGGGACAGGGGTATTACGAGCAGTACTTC. Encoded protein: CASSLAGQGYYEQYF. V usage is TRBV28 and J usage is TRBJ2-7, with D tentatively TRBD1 (10 bases). This CDR3 comprises 15 residues. The germline V gene encodes CDR1 MDHEN and CDR2 SYDVKM. Trimming took off 5 bases at V and 4 bases at J, with 18 bases between the two ends.

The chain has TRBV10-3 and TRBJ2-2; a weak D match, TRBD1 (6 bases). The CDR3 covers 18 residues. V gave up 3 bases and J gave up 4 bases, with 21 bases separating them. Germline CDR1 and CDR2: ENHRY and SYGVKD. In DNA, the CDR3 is TGTGCCATCAGTGACATCTCACCGGAGGACAGTTCCACCGGGGAGCTGTTTTTT. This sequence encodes CAISDISPEDSSTGELFF.

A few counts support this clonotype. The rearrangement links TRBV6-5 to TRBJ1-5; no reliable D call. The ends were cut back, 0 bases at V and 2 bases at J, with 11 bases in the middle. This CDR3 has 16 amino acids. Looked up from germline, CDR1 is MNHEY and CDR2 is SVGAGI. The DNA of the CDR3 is TGTGCCAGCAGTTACTCGAATAGTCTGGGCAATCAGCCCCAGCATTTT. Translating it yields CASSYSNSLGNQPQHF.